This passage covers 13 T cell receptor beta chains from one sample sequenced in a study of OX40 agonist ivuxolimab in advanced cancers. Sequenced by immunoSEQ multiplex PCR; TCRdb stores in-frame clones only, minus some. The profile covers about 62,000 clones, with almost 95% appearing a single time and 13% taken by the ten largest. Sequenced material: CD4+ or CD8+ T cells sorted from blood, taken in a trial of the OX40 agonist ivuxolimab. The origin of the receptors is an adult with an advanced solid tumor such as melanoma, head and neck, liver or kidney cancer.

This clone has just a few counts. The V gene is TRBV4-1, the J gene TRBJ1-5; D is perhaps TRBD1 (5 bases). Germline V gene data show CDR1 as MGHRA and CDR2 as YSYEKL. This CDR3 comprises 15 residues. The V gene lost 4 bases and the J gene lost 4 bases, with 14 bases spanning the gap. In DNA, the CDR3 is TGCGCCAGCAGCCCCTTCGGGGGAGGAAATCAGCCCCAGCATTTT. Its protein is CASSPFGGGNQPQHF.

This rearrangement joins TRBV10-2 to TRBJ2-2; D is tentatively TRBD1 or TRBD2 (5 bases each). The CDR3 has 13 residues. The ends were cut back, 8 bases at V and 4 bases at J, with 11 bases in the middle. Germline V CDR1 and CDR2: WSHSY, SAAADI. The chain's CDR3 is CASPGPGTGELFF. In DNA form, the CDR3 reads TGCGCCAGCCCGGGGCCGGGCACCGGGGAGCTGTTTTTT.

The CDR3 protein is CASSQRGGNTEAFF. The CDR3, as DNA: TGCGCCAGCAGCCAAAGAGGGGGAAACACTGAAGCTTTCTTT. The chain is built from TRBV4-1 and TRBJ1-1, with a weak D call TRBD1 (6 bases). The CDR3 covers 14 residues. V lost 2 bases and J lost 2, with 9 bases in between. Germline CDR1 is MGHRA and CDR2 is YSYEKL.

The J gene is TRBJ2-2, the V gene TRBV6-1; 10 nucleotides align to TRBD2. V lost 2 bases and J lost 9; bases outside the gene matches: 6. CDR1 and CDR2 from the germline V gene are MNHNS and SASEGT. CDR3 size: 15 residues. This chain's CDR3 is CASSESTSGHRELFF. The CDR3 DNA is TGTGCCAGCAGTGAATCGACTAGCGGGCACCGGGAGCTGTTTTTT.

The chain uses TRBV4-2 and TRBJ2-1; D not certain. There are 14 residues in the CDR3. Trimming pared 1 base from V and 10 bases from J, leaving 14 bases between. CDR1 and CDR2 (germline): LGHNA, YNFKEQ. The CDR3 nucleotides are TGTGCCAGCAGCCAAGGTCTAGGAATAAACGAGCAGTTCTTC. Encoded protein: CASSQGLGINEQFF.

The chain has TRBV5-1 and TRBJ1-4; a weak D match, TRBD1 (6 bases). V dropped 4 bases and J dropped 2 bases, with 15 bases sitting between them. Germline loops: CDR1 SGHRS, CDR2 YFSETQ. The CDR3 is made up of 16 amino acids. For the CDR3, the DNA is TGCGCCAGCAGCCTGTCTGGGGGGGGCACTAATGAAAAACTGTTTTTT. It codes for CASSLSGGGTNEKLFF.

This clone was seen only once. The DNA for the CDR3 is TGTGCCAGCAGCTTAGGCGGGGGGGAGACAGATACGCAGTATTTT. Protein sequence: CASSLGGGETDTQYF. The chain uses TRBV7-3 and TRBJ2-3; 9 bases map to TRBD2. The CDR3 covers 15 residues. The V and J ends lost 2 bases and 3 bases, in that order; junction bases with no gene match: 3. Germline V lookup: CDR1 SGHTA, CDR2 FQGTGA.

The V gene is TRBV19, the J gene TRBJ1-5, with 7 bases lining up with TRBD1. This CDR3 is 14 amino acids long. J lost 5 bases, V lost 6 bases, and 7 bases had no gene match. Germline V CDR1 and CDR2: LNHDA, SQIVND (reference sequence). This chain's CDR3 is CASSPTGNHQPQHF. DNA for the CDR3: TGTGCCAGTAGCCCGACAGGGAACCATCAGCCCCAGCATTTT.

The chain has TRBV11-2 and TRBJ1-4; no firm D call. Trimming left V 0 bases short and J 8 bases short, with 7 bases between. The germline CDR1 and CDR2 sequences are SGHAT and FQNNGV. The CDR3 covers 13 residues. CDR3 loop: CASSLEGPEKLFF. The CDR3 nucleotides read TGTGCCAGCAGCTTAGAAGGCCCGGAAAAACTGTTTTTT.

The chain recombines TRBV7-9 with TRBJ2-5, with D possibly being TRBD1 (5 bases). CDR3 length equals 13 residues. Per germline, CDR1 SEHNR and CDR2 FQNEAQ (reference sequence). V was cut by 6 bases and J by 4 bases, with 12 bases left in between. CDR3 loop: CASRAGSGETQYF. CDR3 DNA sequence: TGTGCCAGCAGGGCAGGGTCGGGAGAGACCCAGTACTTC. The complete variable domain, with remaining parts taken from reference TRBV7-9 and TRBJ2-5, reads DTGVSQNPRHKITKRGQNVTFRCDPISEHNRLYWYRQTLGQGPEFLTYFQNEAQLEKSRLLSDRFSAERPKGSFSTLEIQRTEQGDSAMYLCASRAGSGETQYFGPGTRLLVL.

This clone was seen just once. The chain uses TRBV4-3 and TRBJ2-2; 8 bases align to TRBD1. Looked up from germline, CDR1 is LGHNA and CDR2 is YSLEER. The J segment lost 3 bases and the V segment lost 2 bases, leaving 8 bases of the junction unmatched. The CDR3 spans 17 residues. The CDR3 is CASSQKYLTGDTGELFF. DNA for the CDR3: TGCGCCAGCAGCCAAAAGTACTTGACAGGGGACACCGGGGAGCTGTTTTTT.

This clone was counted a few times. The chain recombines TRBV7-9 with TRBJ1-5; D is uncertain. Germline CDR1 reads SEHNR; CDR2 reads FQNEAQ (reference sequence). This CDR3 region has 15 residues. Deletions cut 5 bases from V and 0 bases from J, with 11 bases between. In DNA, the CDR3 is TGTGCCAGCAGCGCGACGGGAAATAGCAATCAGCCCCAGCATTTT. This codes for CASSATGNSNQPQHF.

This clone is labeled medium-sized (0.01 to 0.1%). The chain joins TRBV7-9 to TRBJ2-1; no reliable D call. Germline V lookup: CDR1 SEHNR, CDR2 FQNEAQ (reference sequence). The CDR3 totals 13 residues. V lost 3 bases to trimming and J lost 3 bases, with 6 bases between them. DNA of the CDR3: TGTGCCAGCAGCTTTGGGAACTACAATGAGCAGTTCTTC. Protein product: CASSFGNYNEQFF.